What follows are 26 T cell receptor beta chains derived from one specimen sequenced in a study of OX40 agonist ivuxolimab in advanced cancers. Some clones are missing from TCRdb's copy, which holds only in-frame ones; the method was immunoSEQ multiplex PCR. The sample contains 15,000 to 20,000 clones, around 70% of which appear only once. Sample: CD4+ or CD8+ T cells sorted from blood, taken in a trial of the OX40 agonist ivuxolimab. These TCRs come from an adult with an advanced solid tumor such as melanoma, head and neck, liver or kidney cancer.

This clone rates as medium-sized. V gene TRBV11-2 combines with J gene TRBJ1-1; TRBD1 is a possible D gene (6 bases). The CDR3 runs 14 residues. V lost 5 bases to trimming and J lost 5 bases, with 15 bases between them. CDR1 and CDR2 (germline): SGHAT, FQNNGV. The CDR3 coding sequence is TGTGCCAGCAGCCCCCTCGGGGGCGGGACTGAAGCTTTCTTT. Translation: CASSPLGGGTEAFF.

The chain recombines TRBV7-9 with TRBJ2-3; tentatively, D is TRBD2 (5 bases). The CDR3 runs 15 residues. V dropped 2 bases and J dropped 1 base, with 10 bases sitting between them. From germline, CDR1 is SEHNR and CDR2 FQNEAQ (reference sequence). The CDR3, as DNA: TGTGCCAGCAGCTTACTGGGAGAGCGCACAGATACGCAGTATTTT. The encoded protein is CASSLLGERTDTQYF.

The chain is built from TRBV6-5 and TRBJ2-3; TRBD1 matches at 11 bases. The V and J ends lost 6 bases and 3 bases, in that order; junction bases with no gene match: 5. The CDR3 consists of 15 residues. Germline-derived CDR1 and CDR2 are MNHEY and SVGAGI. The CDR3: CASRDRDRGTDTQYF. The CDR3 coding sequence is TGTGCCAGCAGGGACAGGGACAGGGGGACAGATACGCAGTATTTT.

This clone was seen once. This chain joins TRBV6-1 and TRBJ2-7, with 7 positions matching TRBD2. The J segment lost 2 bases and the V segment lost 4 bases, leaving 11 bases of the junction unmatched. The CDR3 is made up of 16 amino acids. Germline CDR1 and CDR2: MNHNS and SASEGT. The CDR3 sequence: CASSGEELAGPYEQYF. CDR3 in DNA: TGTGCCAGCAGTGGGGAGGAATTAGCGGGTCCCTACGAGCAGTACTTC.

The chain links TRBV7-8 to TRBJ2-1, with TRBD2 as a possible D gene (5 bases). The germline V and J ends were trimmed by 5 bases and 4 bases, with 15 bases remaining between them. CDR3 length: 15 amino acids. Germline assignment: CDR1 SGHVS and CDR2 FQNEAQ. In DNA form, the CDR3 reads TGTGCCAGCAGCCGAGGGCCTAGGTCTTACAATGAGCAGTTCTTC. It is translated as CASSRGPRSYNEQFF. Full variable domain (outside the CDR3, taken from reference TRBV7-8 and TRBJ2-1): GAGVSQSPRYKVAKRGQDVALRCDPISGHVSLFWYQQALGQGPEFLTYFQNEAQLDKSGLPSDRFFAERPEGSVSTLKIQRTQQEDSAVYLCASSRGPRSYNEQFFGPGTRLTVL.

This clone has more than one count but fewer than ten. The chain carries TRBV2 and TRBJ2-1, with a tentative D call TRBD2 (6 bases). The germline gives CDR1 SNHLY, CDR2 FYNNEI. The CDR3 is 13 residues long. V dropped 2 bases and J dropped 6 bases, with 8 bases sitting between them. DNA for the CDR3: TGTGCCAGCAGTGAATCTAGCGTCAATGAGCAGTTCTTC. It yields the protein CASSESSVNEQFF.

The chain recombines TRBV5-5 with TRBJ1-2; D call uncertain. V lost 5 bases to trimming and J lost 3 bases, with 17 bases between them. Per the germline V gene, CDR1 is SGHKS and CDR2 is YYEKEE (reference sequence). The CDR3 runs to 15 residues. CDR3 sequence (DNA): TGTGCCAGCAGTTCCCCCGGGGAAGAGGACTATGGCTACACCTTC. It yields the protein CASSSPGEEDYGYTF.

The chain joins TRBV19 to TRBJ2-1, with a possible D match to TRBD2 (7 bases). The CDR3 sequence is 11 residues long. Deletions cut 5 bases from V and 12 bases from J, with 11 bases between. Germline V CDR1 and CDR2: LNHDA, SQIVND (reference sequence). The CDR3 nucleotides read TGTGCCAGTAGTCCGGGGGGCACGCAGTTCTTC. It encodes CASSPGGTQFF. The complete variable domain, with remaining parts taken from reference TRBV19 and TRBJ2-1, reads DGGITQSPKYLFRKEGQNVTLSCEQNLNHDAMYWYRQDPGQGLRLIYYSQIVNDFQKGDIAEGYSVSREKKESFPLTVTSAQKNPTAFYLCASSPGGTQFFGPGTRLTVL.

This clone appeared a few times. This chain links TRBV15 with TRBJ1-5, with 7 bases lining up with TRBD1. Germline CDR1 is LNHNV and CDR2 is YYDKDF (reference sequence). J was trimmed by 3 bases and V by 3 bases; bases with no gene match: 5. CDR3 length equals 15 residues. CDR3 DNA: TGTGCCACCAGCAGCCCGACAGGGTACAATCAGCCCCAGCATTTT. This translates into CATSSPTGYNQPQHF.

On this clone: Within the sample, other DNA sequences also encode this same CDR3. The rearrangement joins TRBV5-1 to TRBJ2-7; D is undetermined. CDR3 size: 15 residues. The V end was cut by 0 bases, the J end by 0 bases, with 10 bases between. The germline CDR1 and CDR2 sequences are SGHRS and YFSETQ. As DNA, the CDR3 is TGCGCCAGCAGCTTGGCCGCCGGGTACTCCTACGAGCAGTACTTC. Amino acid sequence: CASSLAAGYSYEQYF.

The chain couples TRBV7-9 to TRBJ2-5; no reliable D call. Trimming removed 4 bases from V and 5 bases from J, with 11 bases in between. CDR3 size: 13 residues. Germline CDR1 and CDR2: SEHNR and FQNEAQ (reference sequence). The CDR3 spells CASSSWVVETQYF. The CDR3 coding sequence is TGTGCCAGCAGCTCCTGGGTGGTGGAGACCCAGTACTTC. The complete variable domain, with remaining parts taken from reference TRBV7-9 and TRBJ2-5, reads DTGVSQNPRHKITKRGQNVTFRCDPISEHNRLYWYRQTLGQGPEFLTYFQNEAQLEKSRLLSDRFSAERPKGSFSTLEIQRTEQGDSAMYLCASSSWVVETQYFGPGTRLLVL.

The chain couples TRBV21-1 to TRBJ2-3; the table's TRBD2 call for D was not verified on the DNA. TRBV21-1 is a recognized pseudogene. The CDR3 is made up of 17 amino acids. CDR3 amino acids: CASSMSPRTDSTDTQYF. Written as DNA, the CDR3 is TGTGCCAGCAGCATGTCGCCCCGCACTGATAGCACAGATACGCAGTATTTT.

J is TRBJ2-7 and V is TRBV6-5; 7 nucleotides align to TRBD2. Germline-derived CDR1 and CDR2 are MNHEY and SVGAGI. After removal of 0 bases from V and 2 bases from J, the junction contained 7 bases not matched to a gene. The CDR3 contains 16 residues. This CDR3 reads CASSYSSAGVPYEQYF. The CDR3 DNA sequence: TGTGCCAGCAGTTACTCGTCCGCGGGAGTACCCTACGAGCAGTACTTC.

CDR3 sequence reads: CASSWTSGEYEQYF. The CDR3, as DNA: TGTGCCAGCAGCTGGACTAGCGGAGAATACGAGCAGTACTTC. The chain carries TRBV7-9 and TRBJ2-7; 10 bases agree with TRBD2. Germline-derived CDR1 and CDR2 are SEHNR and FQNEAQ (reference sequence). The V segment lost 4 bases and the J segment 4 bases; nucleotides outside the gene matches: 4. The CDR3 consists of 14 residues.

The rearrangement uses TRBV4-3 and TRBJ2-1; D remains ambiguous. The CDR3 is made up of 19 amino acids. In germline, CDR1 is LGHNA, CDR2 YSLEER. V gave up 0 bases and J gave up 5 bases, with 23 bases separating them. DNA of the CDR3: TGCGCCAGCAGCCAAGAGATTCCGGTAACCCGACTCCCGGACAATGAGCAGTTCTTC. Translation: CASSQEIPVTRLPDNEQFF.

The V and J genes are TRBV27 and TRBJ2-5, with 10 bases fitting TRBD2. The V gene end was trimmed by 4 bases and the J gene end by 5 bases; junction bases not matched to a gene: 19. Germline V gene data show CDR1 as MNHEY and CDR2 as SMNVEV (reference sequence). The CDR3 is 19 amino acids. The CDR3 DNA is TGTGCCAGCAGTTCACAGGGTGTGCCTAGCGGGAGCATCGCGGAGACCCAGTACTTC. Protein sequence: CASSSQGVPSGSIAETQYF.

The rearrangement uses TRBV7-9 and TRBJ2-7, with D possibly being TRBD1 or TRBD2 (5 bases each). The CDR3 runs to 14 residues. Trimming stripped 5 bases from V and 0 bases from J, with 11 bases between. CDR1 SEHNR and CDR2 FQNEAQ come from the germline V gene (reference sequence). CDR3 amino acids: CASSPRDHSYEQYF. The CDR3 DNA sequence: TGTGCCAGCAGCCCGAGGGACCACTCCTACGAGCAGTACTTC.

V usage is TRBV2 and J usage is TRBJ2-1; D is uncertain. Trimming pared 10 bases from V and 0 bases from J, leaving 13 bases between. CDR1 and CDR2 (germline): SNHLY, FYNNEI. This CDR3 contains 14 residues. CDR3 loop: CAIIGGFSYNEQFF. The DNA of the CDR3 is TGTGCCATCATAGGCGGTTTCTCCTACAATGAGCAGTTCTTC.

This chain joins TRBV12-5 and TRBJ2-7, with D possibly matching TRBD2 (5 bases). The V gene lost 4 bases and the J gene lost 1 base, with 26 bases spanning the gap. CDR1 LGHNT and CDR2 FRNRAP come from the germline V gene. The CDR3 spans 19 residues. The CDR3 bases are TGTGCTAGTGGTTCGGAAGCCCGGGGATTACTCATCAAATCCTACGAGCAGTACTTC. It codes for CASGSEARGLLIKSYEQYF. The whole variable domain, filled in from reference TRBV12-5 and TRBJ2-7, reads DARVTQTPRHKVTEMGQEVTMRCQPILGHNTVFWYRQTMMQGLELLAYFRNRAPLDDSGMPKDRFSAEMPDATLATLKIQPSEPRDSAVYFCASGSEARGLLIKSYEQYFGPGTRLTVT.

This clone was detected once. The CDR3 sequence is CASSVAGQGRNTEAFF. CDR3 sequence (DNA): TGTGCCAGCAGTGTAGCTGGGCAGGGGCGTAACACTGAAGCTTTCTTT. This chain connects TRBV2 to TRBJ1-1, with D possibly matching TRBD1 (6 bases). This CDR3 spans 16 amino acids. The V end was cut by 4 bases, the J end by 2 bases, with 17 bases between. The germline CDR1 and CDR2 sequences are SNHLY and FYNNEI.

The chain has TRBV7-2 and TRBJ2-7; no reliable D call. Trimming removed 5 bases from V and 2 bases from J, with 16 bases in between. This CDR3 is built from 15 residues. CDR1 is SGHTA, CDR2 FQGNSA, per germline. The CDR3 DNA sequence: TGTGCCAGCAGCCTCTCCGGGTCTAAAGCCTACGAGCAGTACTTC. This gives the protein CASSLSGSKAYEQYF. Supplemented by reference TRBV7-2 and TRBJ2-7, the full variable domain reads GAGVSQSPSNKVTEKGKDVELRCDPISGHTALYWYRQSLGQGLEFLIYFQGNSAPDKSGLPSDRFSAERTGGSVSTLTIQRTQQEDSAVYLCASSLSGSKAYEQYFGPGTRLTVT.

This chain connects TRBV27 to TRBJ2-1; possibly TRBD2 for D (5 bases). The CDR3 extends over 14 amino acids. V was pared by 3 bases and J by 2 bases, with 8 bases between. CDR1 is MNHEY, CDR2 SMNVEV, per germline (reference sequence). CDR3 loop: CASSFSGTYNEQFF. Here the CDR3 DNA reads TGTGCCAGCAGTTTCTCGGGAACCTACAATGAGCAGTTCTTC.

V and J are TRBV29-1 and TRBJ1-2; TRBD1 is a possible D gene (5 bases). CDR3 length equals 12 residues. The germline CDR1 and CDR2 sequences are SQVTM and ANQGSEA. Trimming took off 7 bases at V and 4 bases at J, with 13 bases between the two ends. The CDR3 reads CSARGGIYGYTF. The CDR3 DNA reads TGCAGCGCCCGGGGGGGTATCTATGGCTACACCTTC.

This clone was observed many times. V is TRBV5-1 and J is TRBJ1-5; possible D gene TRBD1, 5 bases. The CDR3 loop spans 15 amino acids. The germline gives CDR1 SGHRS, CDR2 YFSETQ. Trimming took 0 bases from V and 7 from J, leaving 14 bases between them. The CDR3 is CASSLVTGLRQPQHF. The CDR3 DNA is TGCGCCAGCAGCTTGGTGACGGGACTCCGACAGCCCCAGCATTTT.

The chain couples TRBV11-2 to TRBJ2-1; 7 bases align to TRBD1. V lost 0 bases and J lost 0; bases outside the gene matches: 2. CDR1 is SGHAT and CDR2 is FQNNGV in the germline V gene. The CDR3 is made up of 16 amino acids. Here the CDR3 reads CASSLEGQASYNEQFF. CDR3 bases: TGTGCCAGCAGCTTAGAAGGACAGGCCTCCTACAATGAGCAGTTCTTC.

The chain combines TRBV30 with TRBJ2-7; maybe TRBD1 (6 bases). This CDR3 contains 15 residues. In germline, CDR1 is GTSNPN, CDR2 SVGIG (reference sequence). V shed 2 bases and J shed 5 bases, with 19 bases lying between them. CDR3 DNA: TGTGCCTGGAGTCCCCTCCAGGGGCTTCGGGACGAGCAGTACTTC. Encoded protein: CAWSPLQGLRDEQYF.